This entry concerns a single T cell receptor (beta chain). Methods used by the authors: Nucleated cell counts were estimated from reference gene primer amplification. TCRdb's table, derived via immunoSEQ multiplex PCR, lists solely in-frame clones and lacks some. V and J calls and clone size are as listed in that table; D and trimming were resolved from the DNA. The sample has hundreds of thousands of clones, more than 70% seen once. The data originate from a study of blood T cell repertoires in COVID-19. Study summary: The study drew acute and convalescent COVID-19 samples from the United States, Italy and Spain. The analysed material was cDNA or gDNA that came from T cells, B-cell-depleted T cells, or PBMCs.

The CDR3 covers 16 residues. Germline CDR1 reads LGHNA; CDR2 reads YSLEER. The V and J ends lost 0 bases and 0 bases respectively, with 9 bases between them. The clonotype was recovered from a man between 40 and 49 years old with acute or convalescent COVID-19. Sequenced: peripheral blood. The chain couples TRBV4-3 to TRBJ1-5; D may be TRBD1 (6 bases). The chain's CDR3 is CASSQEWGHSNQPQHF. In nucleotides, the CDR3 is TGCGCCAGCAGCCAAGAGTGGGGGCATAGCAATCAGCCCCAGCATTTT.